Each of the 29 T cell receptor beta chains below was sequenced from the same sample in a study of graft-versus-host responses after intestinal transplantation. Measured with immunoSEQ multiplex PCR; TCRdb has only the in-frame clones, and not every one. This table holds fewer than 95,000 clones, around 93% found once. These receptors have no identified antigens. Sample: unstimulated CD8+ T cells sorted from spleen or lymph node cells, taken before intestinal transplant. These receptors came from a human donor who received an intestinal transplant.

The J gene is TRBJ2-7, the V gene TRBV27; 7 nucleotides agree with TRBD1. J gave up 0 bases and V 8 bases, and 10 bases lay outside the gene matches. The CDR3 totals 15 residues. Germline CDR1 MNHEY, CDR2 SMNVEV (reference sequence). The DNA of the CDR3 is TGTGCCAGCTTTCATCTAACAGGGGACTCCTACGAGCAGTACTTC. Translating it yields CASFHLTGDSYEQYF.

This chain uses TRBV9 with TRBJ1-2, with 11 nucleotides matching TRBD1. This CDR3 is 15 amino acids long. Germline trimming cut 2 bases from V and 4 bases from J; bases unmatched to any gene: 4. CDR1 and CDR2 (germline): SGDLS, YYNGEE. CDR3 DNA: TGTGCCAGCAGCGTTAAGGACAGGGGGCCCTATGGCTACACCTTC. Its translation: CASSVKDRGPYGYTF.

The chain is built from TRBV30 and TRBJ2-2, with D perhaps TRBD1 (5 bases). The CDR3 is made up of 16 amino acids. The germline V gene has CDR1 GTSNPN and CDR2 SVGIG (reference sequence). Trimming pared 5 bases from V and 0 bases from J, leaving 16 bases between. CDR3 in amino acids: CAWVLTTVANTGELFF. CDR3 nucleotide sequence: TGTGCCTGGGTTCTAACGACAGTCGCGAACACCGGGGAGCTGTTTTTT.

The genes are TRBV4-3 and TRBJ2-3; D is undetermined. Germline CDR1 reads LGHNA; CDR2 reads YSLEER. V shed 1 base and J shed 0 bases, with 8 bases lying between them. The CDR3 length is 15 residues. The CDR3 sequence: CASSQGLTSTDTQYF. The CDR3 DNA reads TGCGCCAGCAGCCAAGGTCTTACTAGCACAGATACGCAGTATTTT.

V and J are TRBV21-1 and TRBJ2-7; TRBD2, as called in the table, went unchecked against the DNA. TRBV21-1 has pseudogene status. CDR3 length equals 15 residues. The CDR3 is CASTPPGILPSEQYF. The CDR3 bases are TGTGCCAGCACCCCTCCCGGGATCTTACCCTCCGAGCAGTACTTC.

The chain combines TRBV10-1 with TRBJ2-5; 7 bases line up with TRBD2. CDR3 length: 14 amino acids. V shed 3 bases, J shed 0 bases, and the junction held 1 base outside the gene matches. Germline V CDR1 and CDR2: WNHNN, SYGVQD (reference sequence). CDR3 region: CASSDSGYQETQYF. The CDR3 DNA sequence: TGCGCCAGCAGTGATAGCGGGTACCAAGAGACCCAGTACTTC.

This rearrangement joins TRBV19 to TRBJ1-1, with D possibly being TRBD1 (5 bases). The CDR3 loop spans 15 amino acids. Germline-derived CDR1 and CDR2 are LNHDA and SQIVND (reference sequence). V was trimmed by 3 bases and J by 2 bases, leaving 13 bases between them. CDR3 residues: CASSIRREFNTEAFF. The CDR3, as DNA: TGTGCCAGTAGTATTCGCAGGGAATTTAACACTGAAGCTTTCTTT. The full variable domain, its missing parts supplied by reference TRBV19 and TRBJ1-1, is DGGITQSPKYLFRKEGQNVTLSCEQNLNHDAMYWYRQDPGQGLRLIYYSQIVNDFQKGDIAEGYSVSREKKESFPLTVTSAQKNPTAFYLCASSIRREFNTEAFFGQGTRLTVV.

The V and J genes are TRBV5-1 and TRBJ2-3, with 7 bases identical to TRBD2. This CDR3 contains 18 residues. Germline-derived CDR1 and CDR2 are SGHRS and YFSETQ. V gave up 3 bases and J gave up 3 bases; unmatched junction bases: 16. The CDR3 is CASSSRERPGLTTDTQYF. The CDR3 DNA reads TGCGCCAGCAGCTCGAGAGAGAGACCGGGACTAACTACAGATACGCAGTATTTT. The full variable domain, completed using reference TRBV5-1 and TRBJ2-3, is KAGVTQTPRYLIKTRGQQVTLSCSPISGHRSVSWYQQTPGQGLQFLFEYFSETQRNKGNFPGRFSGRQFSNSRSEMNVSTLELGDSALYLCASSSRERPGLTTDTQYFGPGTRLTVL.

The chain combines TRBV28 with TRBJ2-2; 10 bases agree with TRBD2. Per germline, CDR1 MDHEN and CDR2 SYDVKM. The V gene end was trimmed by 2 bases and the J gene end by 4 bases; junction bases not matched to a gene: 4. CDR3 length: 16 residues. This CDR3 reads CASSLGLAGATGELFF. The CDR3 coding sequence is TGTGCCAGCAGTTTAGGGCTAGCGGGGGCCACCGGGGAGCTGTTTTTT.

This clone was picked up one time. The chain links TRBV9 to TRBJ2-2, with 9 nucleotides matching TRBD1. The germline V gene has CDR1 SGDLS and CDR2 YYNGEE. With 3 bases clipped from V and 4 bases from J, the junction kept 4 bases outside the gene matches. This CDR3 comprises 15 residues. The CDR3 loop reads CASSATGGSTGELFF. CDR3 DNA: TGTGCCAGCAGCGCTACAGGGGGCAGCACCGGGGAGCTGTTTTTT. Together with reference TRBV9 and TRBJ2-2, the CDR3 gives the full variable domain: DSGVTQTPKHLITATGQRVTLRCSPRSGDLSVYWYQQSLDQGLQFLIQYYNGEERAKGNILERFSAQQFPDLHSELNLSSLELGDSALYFCASSATGGSTGELFFGEGSRLTVL.

This chain links TRBV5-1 with TRBJ2-1; D unresolved. From germline, CDR1 is SGHRS and CDR2 YFSETQ. Trimming took off 1 base at V and 8 bases at J, with 7 bases between the two ends. This CDR3 comprises 12 residues. The CDR3 region has the DNA TGCGCCAGCAGCTTGTGGGCCGATGAGCAGTTCTTC. The encoded protein is CASSLWADEQFF.

As to this clone: This specimen includes other DNA sequences encoding the same CDR3. V gene TRBV21-1 combines with J gene TRBJ1-1; no DNA check was done on the table's D call, TRBD1. TRBV21-1 is labeled a pseudogene. The CDR3 runs to 13 residues. The CDR3 DNA is TGTGCCAGCAGCACAAAGGGGGATACTGAAGCCTTCTTT. It codes for CASSTKGDTEAFF.

In regard to this clone: One end of the junction varies from germline; a read error may be responsible. The chain couples TRBV7-9 to TRBJ2-5, with D possibly TRBD2 on 6 matching bases. CDR1 and CDR2 (germline): SEHNR, FQNEAQ (reference sequence). The CDR3 contains 14 residues. The DNA for the CDR3 is TGTACCAGCAGCTTAAGCGGGCCGGGGGAGACCCAGTACTTC. This sequence encodes CTSSLSGPGETQYF.

This clone was counted only a few times. The V and J genes are TRBV10-3 and TRBJ1-4, with D unresolved. There are 16 residues in the CDR3. V lost 0 bases and J 3 bases, leaving 11 bases between the germline ends. Germline V lookup: CDR1 ENHRY, CDR2 SYGVKD. Written as DNA, the CDR3 is TGTGCCATCAGTGAGTCGATGTCAGTTCCTAATGAAAAACTGTTTTTT. Translation gives CAISESMSVPNEKLFF.

This chain links TRBV23-1 with TRBJ1-1; perhaps TRBD1 as D (5 bases). TRBV23-1 is labeled an ORF, and its function is uncertain. Trimming took off 1 base at V and 1 base at J, with 16 bases between the two ends. This CDR3 spans 17 amino acids. The CDR3 region is CASSQLGTNCPNTEAFF. CDR3 bases: TGCGCCAGCAGTCAATTAGGGACTAATTGTCCGAACACTGAAGCTTTCTTT.

The V gene is TRBV19, the J gene TRBJ2-1; 7 bases map to TRBD1. Per germline, CDR1 LNHDA and CDR2 SQIVND (reference sequence). The CDR3 covers 16 residues. Germline trimming cut 1 base from V and 0 bases from J; bases unmatched to any gene: 3. CDR3 loop: CASSIGTGLSYNEQFF. CDR3 DNA: TGTGCCAGTAGTATAGGGACAGGCCTCTCCTACAATGAGCAGTTCTTC.

The chain has TRBV13 and TRBJ1-3, with D unresolved. From germline, CDR1 is PRHDT and CDR2 FYEKMQ (reference sequence). This CDR3 spans 12 amino acids. V was pared by 5 bases and J by 8 bases, with 10 bases between. The CDR3 loop is CASSLAPDTIYF. In DNA form, the CDR3 reads TGTGCCAGCAGCCTAGCCCCGGACACCATATATTTT.

This chain joins TRBV5-6 and TRBJ2-3, with D perhaps matching TRBD1 (5 bases). Germline V lookup: CDR1 SGHDT, CDR2 YYEEEE. The CDR3 extends over 15 amino acids. The V end was cut by 1 base, the J end by 5 bases, with 14 bases between. The chain's CDR3 is CASSLLVRVQDTQYF. The CDR3 region has the DNA TGTGCCAGCAGCTTGTTAGTCAGGGTACAAGATACGCAGTATTTT.

The chain's CDR3 is CASSGLGHNEQFF. CDR3 coding DNA: TGTGCCAGCTCGGGACTAGGGCACAATGAGCAGTTCTTC. The V call is TRBV6-1, the J call TRBJ2-1; 8 bases are a match to TRBD2. The CDR3 is made up of 13 amino acids. Germline-derived CDR1 and CDR2 are MNHNS and SASEGT. J lost 5 bases, V lost 8 bases, and 5 bases had no gene match.

The V gene is TRBV5-6, the J gene TRBJ1-6; possibly TRBD1 for D (5 bases). There are 14 residues in the CDR3. V was cut by 0 bases and J by 8 bases, with 9 bases left in between. The germline gives CDR1 SGHDT, CDR2 YYEEEE. CDR3: CASSLGTGDSPLHF. The CDR3, as DNA: TGTGCCAGCAGCTTGGGTACAGGAGATTCACCCCTCCACTTT.

V gene TRBV27 combines with J gene TRBJ2-2; possible D gene TRBD2, 5 bases. V shed 0 bases and J shed 5 bases, with 7 bases lying between them. Germline V CDR1 and CDR2: MNHEY, SMNVEV (reference sequence). The CDR3 loop spans 14 amino acids. The CDR3 DNA reads TGTGCCAGCAGTTTATCGACGGGAACCGGGGAGCTGTTTTTT. Amino acid sequence: CASSLSTGTGELFF.

This rearrangement joins TRBV6-1 to TRBJ2-2; possibly TRBD2 for D (5 bases). The germline V gene encodes CDR1 MNHNS and CDR2 SASEGT. The V and J ends lost 1 base and 8 bases respectively, with 8 bases between them. There are 13 residues in the CDR3. The DNA for the CDR3 is TGTGCCAGCAGTGAAGTCGGGATGGGGGAGCTGTTTTTT. It encodes CASSEVGMGELFF.

The rearrangement uses TRBV27 and TRBJ1-2; D unresolved. The length of the CDR3 is 14 residues. The germline V gene encodes CDR1 MNHEY and CDR2 SMNVEV (reference sequence). Trimming removed 3 bases at V and 5 bases at J, with 13 bases between. CDR3 protein: CASSFSGSAYGYTF. Written as DNA, the CDR3 is TGTGCCAGCAGTTTTTCGGGGTCAGCGTATGGCTACACCTTC.

The CDR3 DNA reads TGCGCCAGCAGCCAAGACGGTGCGGGGGGGCCTCCCGAGCAGTACTTC. Protein sequence: CASSQDGAGGPPEQYF. This chain links TRBV4-3 with TRBJ2-7; 9 nucleotides line up with TRBD2. Losses at the gene ends were 0 bases for V and 6 bases for J; bases not matched to a gene: 9. From germline, CDR1 is LGHNA and CDR2 YSLEER. This CDR3 contains 16 residues.

The chain links TRBV4-3 to TRBJ2-1, with D unresolved. With 0 bases removed from V and 5 bases from J, the gap between germline ends came to 17 bases. Germline values: CDR1 LGHNA, CDR2 YSLEER. The CDR3 has 17 residues. The CDR3 reads CASSQDFTGLANNEQFF. CDR3 DNA: TGCGCCAGCAGCCAAGATTTTACGGGTTTAGCAAACAATGAGCAGTTCTTC.

Only a few counts were recorded for this clone. The V call is TRBV4-3, the J call TRBJ1-3; 7 bases fit TRBD1. This CDR3 comprises 19 residues. Looked up from germline, CDR1 is LGHNA and CDR2 is YSLEER. The V and J ends lost 0 bases and 0 bases, in that order; junction bases with no gene match: 11. In DNA form, the CDR3 reads TGCGCCAGCAGCCAAGAGGCAGGGGGAAGGAGGCACTCTGGAAACACCATATATTTT. Its protein is CASSQEAGGRRHSGNTIYF.

The V and J genes are TRBV30 and TRBJ1-5; 7 bases align to TRBD1. CDR3 length: 14 amino acids. V lost 0 bases to trimming and J lost 7 bases; unmatched junction nucleotides: 6. Germline V CDR1 and CDR2: GTSNPN, SVGIG (reference sequence). The CDR3 sequence is CAWSVGQRNQPQHF. In DNA, the CDR3 is TGTGCCTGGAGTGTGGGACAGAGGAACCAGCCCCAGCATTTT.

This CDR3 is CASSLARGQGNEKLFF. The CDR3 DNA is TGTGCCAGCAGCTTAGCGAGGGGACAGGGGAATGAAAAACTGTTTTTT. The chain combines TRBV7-9 with TRBJ1-4; TRBD1 aligns across 10 bases. Germline values: CDR1 SEHNR, CDR2 FQNEAQ (reference sequence). The CDR3 has 16 amino acids. V shed 0 bases and J 5 bases; nucleotides not matched to a gene: 3.

This chain uses TRBV19 with TRBJ1-2, with 8 positions matching TRBD1. Germline trimming cut 10 bases from V and 5 bases from J; bases unmatched to any gene: 24. The CDR3 has 18 amino acids. The germline CDR1 and CDR2 sequences are LNHDA and SQIVND (reference sequence). The DNA for the CDR3 is TGTGCCACCGAAGGGCTGGCCCGCCCGACAGGGGTGGAGTATGGCTACACCTTC. This translates into CATEGLARPTGVEYGYTF. The full variable domain, in which reference TRBV19 and TRBJ1-2 provide the parts outside the CDR3, is DGGITQSPKYLFRKEGQNVTLSCEQNLNHDAMYWYRQDPGQGLRLIYYSQIVNDFQKGDIAEGYSVSREKKESFPLTVTSAQKNPTAFYLCATEGLARPTGVEYGYTFGSGTRLTVV.